These 3 T cell receptor beta chains were all obtained from the same sample, sequenced in a study of cytomegalovirus exposure and HLA in healthy donors. A multiplex PCR was run with 60 Vbeta primers and 13 Jbeta primers. Clones were sequenced by immunoSEQ multiplex PCR, and TCRdb holds only the in-frame ones, with some missing. This table holds approximately 150,000 clones, over 70% found once. Specimen: PBMCs. The receptors were sampled from a woman aged 40-49 years in good health and CMV-seronegative.

The rearrangement joins TRBV18 to TRBJ1-1; 7 nucleotides agree with TRBD1. The CDR3 loop spans 16 amino acids. CDR1 KGHSH and CDR2 LQKENI come from the germline V gene. Trimming cost V 1 base and J 2 bases; bases outside gene matches: 7. The CDR3 sequence is CASSPRERGRNTEAFF. CDR3 nucleotides: TGTGCCAGCTCACCACGGGAAAGGGGGCGAAACACTGAAGCTTTCTTT.

Concerning this clone: The same CDR3 is also encoded by other DNA sequences in this sample. The chain carries TRBV28 and TRBJ1-5; D might be TRBD1 (5 bases). Germline V gene sequence: CDR1 MDHEN, CDR2 SYDVKM. This CDR3 is built from 12 residues. V was shortened by 4 bases and J by 4 bases, with 5 bases between the two germline ends. CDR3 region: CASSSGNQPQHF. CDR3 bases: TGTGCCAGCAGTTCAGGGAATCAGCCCCAGCATTTT.

The V call is TRBV6-5, the J call TRBJ2-3; 8 bases are a match to TRBD1. The ends lost 4 bases at V and 4 bases at J; junction bases unmatched: 7. Germline CDR1 MNHEY, CDR2 SVGAGI. CDR3 length equals 15 residues. The CDR3 DNA follows: TGTGCCAGCAGTTTCGGACAGGGTTTGCCAGATACGCAGTATTTT. This codes for CASSFGQGLPDTQYF.